The present T cell receptor (beta chain) was sequenced within a study of siplizumab effects on memory and regulatory T cells. Sequencing was performed with immunoSEQ multiplex PCR; in TCRdb, only in-frame clones are kept and a portion is missing. The repertoire holds 100,000 or so clones, with just over 90% as singletons. Study-level points and caveats: The mean Treg-derived percentage of mappable alloreactive CD4+ clones was around 69% with siplizumab compared with 25% to 30% in controls. A minor share of alloreactive clones matched unstimulated subsets. Major contributors to the alloresponse seemed to be naive T cells, which also appeared more diverse than memory cells.

This clone is a singleton in its sample. Its antigen is unknown. This CDR3 contains 11 residues. Germline CDR1 and CDR2: SGHRS and YFSETQ. The sequence came from a human donor in good health. Sequencing was carried out using CD4+ T cells sorted from blood. The chain carries TRBV5-1 and TRBJ2-5; D is unresolved. TRBJ2-7 explains the end of the DNA better; the J call may be wrong. For the CDR3, the DNA is TGCGCCAGCAGGGATTCCTACGAGCAGTACTTC. Translation: CASRDSYEQYF.